This T cell receptor (beta chain) appears in the sequencing data of a study of response to subunit inactivated influenza vaccine. This clonotype was seen a handful of times. The germline V gene has CDR1 LNHNV and CDR2 YYDKDF (reference sequence). This CDR3 has 14 amino acids. The germline V and J ends were trimmed by 2 bases and 3 bases, with 9 bases remaining between them. TCRdb used MiXCR to reprocess the RT-PCR reads, holding one entry per CDR3 protein. This repertoire shows 550,000 to 800,000 distinct CDR3 sequences, about a sixth found once; its top ten account for about 9.9%. The TCR originated in a man aged 50 to 60 who received an inactivated influenza vaccine. The chain carries TRBV15 and TRBJ2-3; D ambiguous. The sample consisted of PBMCs from blood, taken 12 days after vaccination. CDR3 sequence reads: CATSRSPRTDTQYF. The DNA for the CDR3 is TGTGCCACCAGCAGATCCCCGCGGACAGATACGCAGTATTTT. Drawing the rest from reference TRBV15 and TRBJ2-3, the complete variable domain is DAMVIQNPRYQVTQFGKPVTLSCSQTLNHNVMYWYQQKSSQAPKLLFHYYDKDFNNEADTPDNFQSRRPNTSFCFLDIRSPGLGDTAMYLCATSRSPRTDTQYFGPGTRLTVL.